Below are 4 T cell receptor beta chains sequenced from a single sample in a study of shared clonotypes between healthy human individuals. The assay was immunoSEQ multiplex PCR, and TCRdb's table has in-frame clones only and misses some. The sample holds about 600,000 clones; 97% are singletons and the top ten take about 0.06%. The specimen was naive CD4+ T cells sorted from blood. Subset meaning: CD45RA+ positively selected. The receptors shown here come from a woman in her 30s in good health.

The V call is TRBV28, the J call TRBJ2-7; D remains ambiguous. Per germline, CDR1 MDHEN and CDR2 SYDVKM. This CDR3 has 12 amino acids. V lost 6 bases, J lost 0 bases, and 6 bases lay in between. CDR3 in DNA: TGTGCCAGCAGAACAAGCTCCTACGAGCAGTACTTC. Protein: CASRTSSYEQYF.

The chain combines TRBV5-8 with TRBJ1-2; D is uncertain. The germline V and J ends were trimmed by 2 bases and 11 bases, with 10 bases remaining between them. The CDR3 has 11 amino acids. The germline V gene encodes CDR1 SGHTS and CDR2 YDEGEE. For the CDR3, the DNA is TGTGCCAGCAGCTTTTCGGCAGGATACACCTTC. This gives the protein CASSFSAGYTF.

The chain recombines TRBV28 with TRBJ2-7; 8 bases line up with TRBD2. Germline loops: CDR1 MDHEN, CDR2 SYDVKM. CDR3 length: 14 amino acids. V trimming: 6 bases; J trimming: 0 bases; junction bases outside the gene matches: 4. This chain's CDR3 is CASSSGTSSYEQYF. The CDR3 DNA follows: TGTGCCAGCAGCTCCGGGACTAGCTCCTACGAGCAGTACTTC. The full variable domain, with the rest looked up from reference TRBV28 and TRBJ2-7, is DVKVTQSSRYLVKRTGEKVFLECVQDMDHENMFWYRQDPGLGLRLIYFSYDVKMKEKGDIPEGYSVSREKKERFSLILESASTNQTSMYLCASSSGTSSYEQYFGPGTRLTVT.

The chain couples TRBV19 to TRBJ2-1, with D tentatively TRBD2 (5 bases). The CDR3 covers 15 residues. Germline CDR1 LNHDA, CDR2 SQIVND (reference sequence). V was cut by 3 bases and J by 3 bases, with 12 bases left in between. CDR3 DNA sequence: TGTGCCAGTAGTATGTCCCCGACTAACTACAATGAGCAGTTCTTC. Protein sequence: CASSMSPTNYNEQFF.